Below, one T cell receptor beta chain is given with its context. Its antigen is unidentified. This sample stems from a study of T cell responses to AZD1222 COVID-19 vaccine. General study points: Clonal diversity was possibly underestimated, and white British individuals and females predominated among donors. At baseline, seropositivity was found in only a handful of AZD1222 recipients.

Some clones are missing from TCRdb's copy, which holds only in-frame ones; the method was immunoSEQ multiplex PCR. This sample has 100,000 to 150,000 clones, with 92% found just once. This CDR3 is 15 amino acids long. Trimming removed 2 bases at V and 1 base at J, with 11 bases between. Germline CDR1 is LNHDA and CDR2 is SQIVND (reference sequence). Sequences were derived from peripheral blood, sampled on day 0 of AZD1222 vaccination. The rearrangement links TRBV19 to TRBJ1-2; D uncertain. The TCR comes from an adult in good health. CDR3 loop: CASSISRNLNYGYTF. The CDR3 region has the DNA TGTGCCAGTAGTATAAGCAGGAACCTTAACTATGGCTACACCTTC.